This entry describes one TCR beta chain. This sample is part of a study of blood T cell repertoires in COVID-19. Overall study context: The origin of the acute and convalescent COVID-19 samples was the United States, Italy and Spain. T cells, B-cell-depleted T cells, or PBMCs provided the cDNA or gDNA that served as material.

V gave up 4 bases and J gave up 1 base; unmatched junction bases: 5. The CDR3 loop spans 15 amino acids. Germline V gene data show CDR1 as MGHRA and CDR2 as YSYEKL. In the study's own analysis: Amplification of reference gene primers provided the estimated nucleated cell counts. Profiling relied on immunoSEQ multiplex PCR, and the TCRdb table lists in-frame clones only, not all of them. From that table come the V and J calls and clone size; the DNA was used to work out D and trimming. This sample has about 300,000 clones, with approximately 86% found just once. This chain joins TRBV4-1 and TRBJ2-3, with 7 bases fitting TRBD1. The TCR comes from a man aged 70-80 years with acute or convalescent COVID-19. Sequencing input: peripheral blood. The CDR3: CASSREGGRTDTQYF. In DNA form, the CDR3 reads TGCGCCAGCAGCCGTGAAGGGGGCCGCACAGATACGCAGTATTTT.